One sample yielded the 28 T cell receptor beta chains listed below, sequenced in a study of response to subunit inactivated influenza vaccine. TCRdb independently ran MiXCR on the RT-PCR reads; one entry per CDR3 protein. The sample yields fewer than 700,000 distinct CDR3 sequences, about an eighth seen once. The input for sequencing was PBMCs from blood, taken roughly 47 days after vaccination. All receptors derive from a man aged 45 to 65 who received an inactivated influenza vaccine.

This clonotype was picked up a small number of times. V is TRBV2 and J is TRBJ1-1; TRBD1 is a possible D gene (5 bases). The length of the CDR3 is 14 residues. Germline values: CDR1 SNHLY, CDR2 FYNNEI. V lost 6 bases to trimming and J lost 0 bases, with 11 bases between them. The CDR3 DNA reads TGTGCCAGCAGGGGGACCAGTTTGAACACTGAAGCTTTCTTT. Its protein product is CASRGTSLNTEAFF. The full variable domain, its missing parts supplied by reference TRBV2 and TRBJ1-1, is EPEVTQTPSHQVTQMGQEVILRCVPISNHLYFYWYRQILGQKVEFLVSFYNNEISEKSEIFDDQFSVERPDGSNFTLKIRSTKLEDSAMYFCASRGTSLNTEAFFGQGTRLTVV.

A remark on this clonotype: A much larger clone lies a single base off, so this may be a read error. The chain couples TRBV6-1 to TRBJ1-2; 10 bases line up with TRBD1. This CDR3 comprises 14 residues. The germline gives CDR1 MNHNS, CDR2 SASEGT. The CDR3, as DNA: TGTGCCAGCAGCCTCCGGGACAGGGGTTATGGCTTCACCTTC. This sequence encodes CASSLRDRGYGFTF.

This clonotype was observed a few times. The chain couples TRBV12-3 or TRBV12-4 to TRBJ1-1; D not resolved. The CDR3 has 14 residues. Trimming took 1 base from V and 10 from J, leaving 16 bases between them. The CDR3 region has the DNA TGTGCCAGCAGTTTAGGTCTGGAGAATACGATAGCTTTCTTT. Its protein is CASSLGLENTIAFF.

This clonotype occurred a few times. The CDR3 spells CASIAGVSQPQHF. In nucleotides, the CDR3 is TGTGCCAGTATCGCGGGAGTCAGTCAGCCCCAGCATTTT. V usage is TRBV28 and J usage is TRBJ1-5; no clear D. In germline, CDR1 is MDHEN, CDR2 SYDVKM. This CDR3 spans 13 amino acids. The V end was cut by 9 bases, the J end by 6 bases, with 15 bases between. Drawing the rest from reference TRBV28 and TRBJ1-5, the complete variable domain is DVKVTQSSRYLVKRTGEKVFLECVQDMDHENMFWYRQDPGLGLRLIYFSYDVKMKEKGDIPEGYSVSREKKERFSLILESASTNQTSMYLCASIAGVSQPQHFGDGTRLSIL.

The chain recombines TRBV11-1 with TRBJ2-3; the match to TRBD2 covers 14 bases. This CDR3 region has 19 residues. Germline assignment: CDR1 SGHAT and CDR2 FQDESV (reference sequence). V dropped 4 bases and J dropped 7; count of bases not matched to a gene: 16. Written as DNA, the CDR3 is TGTGCCAGCAGCTCAACCCTTCTTGGGGGACTAGCGGGAGACTATACGCAGTATTTT. The encoded protein is CASSSTLLGGLAGDYTQYF.

This clonotype was counted only a few times. V usage is TRBV5-1 and J usage is TRBJ1-1; tentatively, D is TRBD1 (5 bases). The CDR3 loop spans 11 amino acids. Germline CDR1 reads SGHRS; CDR2 reads YFSETQ. V lost 4 bases and J 10 bases, leaving 11 bases between the germline ends. The CDR3 loop is CASSGGGGAFF. Written as DNA, the CDR3 is TGCGCCAGCAGCGGCGGGGGAGGAGCTTTCTTT. The full variable domain, with the rest looked up from reference TRBV5-1 and TRBJ1-1, is KAGVTQTPRYLIKTRGQQVTLSCSPISGHRSVSWYQQTPGQGLQFLFEYFSETQRNKGNFPGRFSGRQFSNSRSEMNVSTLELGDSALYLCASSGGGGAFFGQGTRLTVV.

This clonotype was observed a handful of times. The chain employs TRBV4-2 and TRBJ2-7; 8 positions match TRBD1. V lost 1 base to trimming and J lost 1 base; unmatched junction nucleotides: 3. The V gene's germline CDR1 is LGHNA and CDR2 YNFKEQ. The CDR3 contains 15 residues. CDR3 nucleotide sequence: TGTGCCAGCAGCCAAGCCGGACAGGGATCCTACGAGCAGTACTTC. This gives the protein CASSQAGQGSYEQYF.

The chain is built from TRBV25-1 and TRBJ2-7, with 8 bases that match TRBD1. CDR3 length: 15 amino acids. Germline V gene lookup returns CDR1 MGHDK and CDR2 SYGVNS. The J segment lost 0 bases and the V segment lost 6 bases, leaving 7 bases of the junction unmatched. The CDR3 nucleotides are TGTGCCAGCAGGAAATCCGGGACAGGCTCCTACGAGCAGTACTTC. Protein product: CASRKSGTGSYEQYF.

This clonotype appeared many times. This sequence joins TRBV5-1 and TRBJ2-3, with TRBD2 matching 10 bases. This CDR3 comprises 16 residues. Germline V CDR1 and CDR2: SGHRS, YFSETQ. V shed 1 base and J 1 base; nucleotides not matched to a gene: 3. CDR3 region: CASSLWLAGGTDTQYF. The CDR3 coding sequence is TGCGCCAGCAGCTTGTGGCTAGCGGGAGGCACAGATACGCAGTATTTT.

The chain links TRBV7-9 to TRBJ2-3; tentative D call: TRBD2 (5 bases). CDR1 is SEHNR, CDR2 FQNEAQ, per germline (reference sequence). V was clipped by 4 bases and J by 4 bases, with 27 bases between them. This CDR3 has 19 residues. Here the CDR3 DNA reads TGTGCCAGCAGCTCTACCCATAATCCCGGGATCAGATGGTCAGATACGCAGTATTTT. Translated: CASSSTHNPGIRWSDTQYF.

This chain uses TRBV3-1 with TRBJ2-7; 9 nucleotides line up with TRBD2. J was trimmed by 2 bases and V by 1 base; bases with no gene match: 0. This CDR3 region has 14 residues. CDR1 LGHDT and CDR2 YNNKEL come from the germline V gene (reference sequence). CDR3 protein: CASSQGTSAYEQYF. The CDR3 region has the DNA TGTGCCAGCAGCCAAGGGACTAGCGCCTACGAGCAGTACTTC.

The chain joins TRBV5-5 to TRBJ1-2; D is ambiguous. Germline CDR1 reads SGHKS; CDR2 reads YYEKEE (reference sequence). This CDR3 is 14 amino acids long. Between the trimmed V and J ends, which lost 4 bases and 3 bases, there was a span of 13 bases. This chain's CDR3 is CASSGRTLHYGYTF. The CDR3 nucleotides read TGTGCCAGCAGCGGGAGGACCCTACACTATGGCTACACCTTC.

This clonotype was detected many times. The chain's CDR3 is CASSFGTGIDQPQHF. CDR3 in DNA: TGCGCCAGCAGCTTCGGGACAGGGATAGATCAGCCCCAGCATTTT. V and J are TRBV5-1 and TRBJ1-5; 9 bases line up with TRBD1. Looked up from germline, CDR1 is SGHRS and CDR2 is YFSETQ. The CDR3 is 15 amino acids. Trimming took 2 bases from V and 5 from J; bases not matched to a gene: 5. Full variable domain (remainder filled in from reference TRBV5-1 and TRBJ1-5): KAGVTQTPRYLIKTRGQQVTLSCSPISGHRSVSWYQQTPGQGLQFLFEYFSETQRNKGNFPGRFSGRQFSNSRSEMNVSTLELGDSALYLCASSFGTGIDQPQHFGDGTRLSIL.

The chain employs TRBV7-2 and TRBJ2-7, with TRBD1 as a possible D gene (6 bases). The CDR3 extends over 15 amino acids. Trimming pared 4 bases from V and 0 bases from J, leaving 13 bases between. Germline V gene lookup returns CDR1 SGHTA and CDR2 FQGNSA. The CDR3 here is CASSYRDKNSYEQYF. The CDR3 bases are TGTGCCAGCAGCTATCGGGACAAAAACTCCTACGAGCAGTACTTC.

This clonotype was counted only a few times. V usage is TRBV5-1 and J usage is TRBJ2-5; D not resolved. The V gene's germline CDR1 is SGHRS and CDR2 YFSETQ. V dropped 1 base and J dropped 0 bases, with 13 bases sitting between them. The CDR3 has 16 amino acids. CDR3 nucleotides: TGCGCCAGCAGCTTGTTCGGCAACGAGTACCAAGAGACCCAGTACTTC. Encoded protein: CASSLFGNEYQETQYF.

This clonotype was seen a few times. The gene calls are TRBV7-9 and TRBJ1-5, with D possibly matching TRBD1 (6 bases). Trimming took off 5 bases at V and 7 bases at J, with 12 bases between the two ends. Looked up from germline, CDR1 is SEHNR and CDR2 is FQNEAQ (reference sequence). The CDR3 is 13 residues long. CDR3 amino acids: CASSGGWGQPQHF. The DNA of the CDR3 is TGTGCCAGCAGCGGGGGCTGGGGCCAGCCCCAGCATTTT.

The chain links TRBV25-1 to TRBJ2-7; D gene uncertain. Trimming stripped 2 bases from V and 6 bases from J, with 8 bases between. Per germline, CDR1 MGHDK and CDR2 SYGVNS. This CDR3 is built from 12 residues. The CDR3 DNA is TGTGCCAGCAGTGAAACGTCTGGCGAGCAGTACTTC. Protein sequence: CASSETSGEQYF.

A few counts support this clonotype. V is TRBV6-6 and J is TRBJ2-2; possibly TRBD2 for D (5 bases). V was cut by 5 bases and J by 6 bases, with 10 bases left in between. This CDR3 comprises 13 residues. CDR1 is MNHNY, CDR2 SVGAGI, per germline (reference sequence). The CDR3 DNA reads TGTGCCAGCAGTCACCAGGAGGCCGGGGAGCTGTTTTTT. Translated: CASSHQEAGELFF.

V gene TRBV6-1 combines with J gene TRBJ2-1; TRBD2 aligns across 9 bases. The V and J ends lost 6 bases and 8 bases, in that order; junction bases with no gene match: 17. This CDR3 spans 17 amino acids. Germline-derived CDR1 and CDR2 are MNHNS and SASEGT. The CDR3 spells CASRDVGGGAFLDEQFF. The CDR3 coding sequence is TGTGCCAGCAGGGACGTCGGCGGGGGGGCCTTTCTTGATGAGCAGTTCTTC.

The chain couples TRBV4-3 to TRBJ2-7, with D possibly being TRBD1 or TRBD2 (6 bases each). Germline CDR1 is LGHNA and CDR2 is YSLEER. This CDR3 has 15 residues. V shed 0 bases and J shed 2 bases, with 11 bases lying between them. CDR3 coding DNA: TGCGCCAGCAGCCAAGATCGGAGGGGGGCCTACGAGCAGTACTTC. Encoded protein: CASSQDRRGAYEQYF.

The DNA for the CDR3 is TGTGCCAGCAGCTTAGCTTTCGAGGGCTACTATGGCTACACCTTC. It is translated as CASSLAFEGYYGYTF. The chain carries TRBV7-8 and TRBJ1-2; D is unclear. The ends were cut back, 0 bases at V and 3 bases at J, with 11 bases in the middle. Germline V lookup: CDR1 SGHVS, CDR2 FQNEAQ. This CDR3 spans 15 amino acids.

This clonotype was seen more than once but under ten times. This sequence joins TRBV29-1 and TRBJ2-7; 8 bases align to TRBD2. The germline gives CDR1 SQVTM, CDR2 ANQGSEA. V lost 6 bases and J lost 7; bases outside the gene matches: 11. This CDR3 has 13 residues. CDR3 nucleotides: TGCAGCGTATTCGGCGGGAGGAGGTCAGAGCAGTACTTC. Amino acids: CSVFGGRRSEQYF.

The sample holds a few counts of this clonotype. This chain connects TRBV10-3 to TRBJ1-2; 7 nucleotides match TRBD1. The CDR3 sequence is 15 residues long. V lost 0 bases to trimming and J lost 6 bases; unmatched junction nucleotides: 7. Germline CDR1 and CDR2: ENHRY and SYGVKD. The CDR3 DNA reads as TGTGCCATCAGTGAGTCGGGCAGGGGGAGCAATGGCTACACCTTC. Its protein product is CAISESGRGSNGYTF.

The chain uses TRBV6-2 or TRBV6-3 and TRBJ2-5; 11 bases match TRBD2. The CDR3 is made up of 15 amino acids. With V trimmed by 7 bases and J by 0 bases, 4 bases remained unmatched. Per the germline V gene, CDR1 is MNHEY and CDR2 is SVGEGT. This CDR3 is CASKRLAGNQETQYF. The CDR3 DNA is TGTGCCAGCAAAAGACTAGCGGGGAACCAAGAGACCCAGTACTTC.

The V call is TRBV10-3, the J call TRBJ2-7, with 9 bases fitting TRBD1. CDR1 ENHRY and CDR2 SYGVKD come from the germline V gene. The CDR3 totals 14 residues. Unmatched junction bases numbered 7, after V lost 6 bases and J lost 4 bases. CDR3 loop: CAIRRAQGAYEQYF. As DNA, the CDR3 is TGTGCCATCAGGAGGGCACAGGGGGCTTACGAGCAGTACTTC.

A few counts support this clonotype. The rearrangement links TRBV12-3 or TRBV12-4 to TRBJ1-4, with 9 bases matching TRBD1. CDR3 size: 14 residues. V lost 4 bases to trimming and J lost 10 bases; unmatched junction nucleotides: 7. The CDR3 reads CASSSTGGDGKLFF. The CDR3 bases are TGTGCCAGCAGTTCGACAGGGGGTGATGGAAAACTGTTTTTT.

There are many counts of this clonotype. This chain's CDR3 is CASRDTLEQYF. CDR3 in DNA: TGTGCCAGCAGGGACACCTTGGAGCAGTACTTC. The V and J genes are TRBV25-1 and TRBJ2-7; tentative D call: TRBD1 (5 bases). Trimming left V 6 bases short and J 7 bases short, with 10 bases between. Looked up from germline, CDR1 is MGHDK and CDR2 is SYGVNS. The CDR3 contains 11 residues.

The CDR3 DNA is TGTGCCAGCAGCACCCGACTAGCGGGAGATACGCAGTATTTT. The encoded protein is CASSTRLAGDTQYF. V usage is TRBV7-8 and J usage is TRBJ2-3; TRBD2 matches 10 bases. The V and J ends lost 5 bases and 5 bases, in that order; junction bases with no gene match: 4. Germline CDR1 is SGHVS and CDR2 is FQNEAQ. The CDR3 is made up of 14 amino acids.